These T cell receptor beta chains were read from a single sample in a study of Ad26.COV2.S vaccination and SARS-CoV-2 variants. Data came from immunoSEQ multiplex PCR; TCRdb stores just in-frame clones and leaves some out. The data hold hundreds of thousands of clones, with roughly 84% observed a single time. Material: peripheral blood, obtained in a trial of Ad26.COV2.S vaccine versus placebo. The receptors here all came from a person aged 18-65 years who received the Ad26.COV2.S COVID-19 vaccine or a placebo. Each CDR3 is given with its conserved first and last residue. D genes are given only for firm matches. Clone size is given for some rows only: seen once, a few or many times, or a class if the clone is expanded.

j_call v_call clone_size d_call cdr3_aa
TRBJ2-7 TRBV6-5 once - CAISTGEGAGYEQYF
TRBJ2-6 TRBV2 - - CASSYRPNSNSGANVLTF
TRBJ1-5 TRBV24-1 - - CATSASQPQHF
TRBJ2-7 TRBV5-5 - TRBD2 CASSFLAGGAPYEQYF
TRBJ2-2 TRBV24-1 - - CATGEGDGELFF
TRBJ2-7 TRBV5-5 - - CASSPGHSNYEQYF
TRBJ1-2 TRBV18 - - CASSPGEDYGYTF
TRBJ2-4 TRBV24-1 - - CATSDKGSNIQYF
TRBJ1-1 TRBV6-6 - - CASSHRAVGDTEAFF
TRBJ2-5 TRBV5-1 - TRBD1 CASSLIDRVGETQYF
TRBJ2-5 TRBV28 - TRBD1 CASSYGQGITGETQYF
TRBJ1-5 TRBV5-1 few - CASSPTGDQPQHF
TRBJ2-1 TRBV9 - - CASSVAGAAYNEQFF